The TCR beta chain under discussion was sequenced for a study of blood T cell repertoires in COVID-19. Whole-study context: Samples came from the United States, Italy and Spain, spanning acute and convalescent COVID-19. PBMCs, B-cell-depleted T cells, or T cells provided the cDNA or gDNA that made up the material.

How the authors handled the data: Nucleated cell number was recorded as an estimate derived from reference gene primer amplification. Clones were read by immunoSEQ multiplex PCR, and TCRdb kept only the in-frame ones, dropping some. The D gene and trimming were derived from the DNA, and the V and J assignments and clone size from that table. Of 160,000 or so clones in the sample, around 90% were seen once. The source material was peripheral blood. The TCR was taken from a man aged 60 to 69 with active or convalescent COVID-19.

The CDR3 sequence: CASRYSGELFF. The CDR3 DNA follows: TGTGCCAGCAGATATAGCGGGGAGCTGTTTTTT. This chain connects TRBV2 to TRBJ2-2, with D unclear. V lost 6 bases and J 7 bases, leaving 6 bases between the germline ends. Per germline, CDR1 SNHLY and CDR2 FYNNEI. The CDR3 sequence is 11 residues long.